This T cell receptor (beta chain) came from a study of lymphopenia after photon versus proton radiotherapy. Points from the study as a whole: Photon-treated patients lost naive T cells and TCR diversity; proton-treated stayed stable. Only patients who died were analyzed for survival; proton advantage is unproven.

Germline V gene sequence: CDR1 SQVTM, CDR2 ANQGSEA. This CDR3 is 13 amino acids long. Remarks on this clone: The antigen is undetermined.

This table comes from immunoSEQ multiplex PCR, and its TCRdb copy is limited to in-frame clones, with some not included. Of 7,000 to 8,500 clones in the sample, about 92% were seen once. This sequence joins TRBV29-1 and TRBJ2-5, with D uncertain. With the DNA end fitting TRBJ2-7 better, the J assignment may be wrong. This clonotype was obtained from a woman between 45 and 65 years old with cholangiocarcinoma. Source: peripheral blood, taken from a patient treated with photon-based radiotherapy. The CDR3 sequence: CSVTPDRSYEQYF. The CDR3 DNA follows: TGCAGCGTTACGCCGGACCGCTCCTACGAGCAGTACTTC.